The clone carrying this TCR beta chain was counted between two and nine times. The target antigen is unknown. The sample belongs to a study of cytomegalovirus exposure and HLA in healthy donors. After removal of 2 bases from V and 5 bases from J, the junction contained 8 bases not matched to a gene. This CDR3 region has 15 residues. In germline, CDR1 is SGHRS, CDR2 YFSETQ. Study-wide results and limits: Productive rates of about 87% or about 30% were seen for most TCR beta V segments in an earlier analysis.

The primer mix had 60 Vbeta and 13 Jbeta primers. TCRdb's table, derived via immunoSEQ multiplex PCR, lists solely in-frame clones and lacks some. The repertoire has about 120,000 clones, more than 75% of them found once; the top ten carry around 12%. The receptor comes from a woman aged 40 to 50 in good health and CMV-seropositive. V usage is TRBV5-1 and J usage is TRBJ2-7, with TRBD1 identical over 9 bases. Sequencing was carried out using PBMCs. CDR3 bases: TGCGCCAGCAGCTTTACGAGACAGGGGGTCAACGAGCAGTACTTC. Translation gives CASSFTRQGVNEQYF.